This TCR beta chain was captured in a study of T cells in Graves' hyperthyroidism and ophthalmopathy. Study conclusions and caveats: Blood also carried most thyroid clonotypes expanded above 0.001. Ophthalmopathy onset followed model prediction by a median around 6.9 months.

Newly diagnosed patients aged 18 to 65 had hyperthyroidism of under 2 months' duration. The PBMCs had their origin in approximately 10 ml of fresh peripheral blood. The CDR3 runs 15 residues. CDR1 SNHLY and CDR2 FYNNEI come from the germline V gene. Trimming left V 3 bases short and J 2 bases short, with 14 bases between. Points on this clonotype: What it binds is not known.

Using RNA transcripts as the source, TCR beta CDR3 regions were amplified. HTBI primers were used for first-round RT-PCR of the TCR CDR3. TCRdb passed the multiplex PCR reads through MiXCR, listing each CDR3 protein once. The sample has fewer than 800,000 distinct CDR3 sequences, about a sixth seen once; the top ten hold approximately 8.4%. The TCR sequence derives from a young man with Graves' hyperthyroidism. J is TRBJ2-7 and V is TRBV2; D might be TRBD2 (5 bases). Sequenced sample: blood. Here the CDR3 reads CASSDSTAVTYEQYF. CDR3 coding DNA: TGTGCCAGCAGTGACAGCACAGCGGTTACCTACGAGCAGTACTTC. The variable domain in full, with the rest retrieved from reference TRBV2 and TRBJ2-7, is EPEVTQTPSHQVTQMGQEVILRCVPISNHLYFYWYRQILGQKVEFLVSFYNNEISEKSEIFDDQFSVERPDGSNFTLKIRSTKLEDSAMYFCASSDSTAVTYEQYFGPGTRLTVT.